The 9 T cell receptor beta chains in this list originate from one sample, sequenced in a study of CD8+ T cells in alopecia areata. Reverse transcribed after extraction, RNA yielded cDNA as the sequencing template. Here immunoSEQ multiplex PCR was the method, and the copy in TCRdb shows in-frame clones only, minus some. The repertoire holds 200,000 to 250,000 clones, with roughly 56% as singletons. The treatment denotes: oral pan-JAK inhibitor, 5-10 mg twice daily. The source material was CD4+ T cells sorted from blood, sampled at week 4, from a patient treated with tofacitinib. The receptor source for this set is a human donor with alopecia areata.

The rearrangement links TRBV2 to TRBJ1-2; the match to TRBD1 covers 7 bases. Per germline, CDR1 SNHLY and CDR2 FYNNEI. The V gene end was trimmed by 5 bases and the J gene end by 2 bases; junction bases not matched to a gene: 5. The CDR3 spans 14 residues. The CDR3 protein is CASSRQGMNYGYTF. CDR3 DNA: TGTGCCAGCAGTAGACAGGGAATGAACTATGGCTACACCTTC.

The sample holds a few counts of this clone. CDR3 sequence reads: CASSKEAGTEAFF. In nucleotides, the CDR3 is TGTGCCAGCAGTAAGGAAGCTGGGACTGAAGCTTTCTTT. The rearrangement uses TRBV6-4 and TRBJ1-1; D not certain. The germline CDR1 and CDR2 sequences are MRHNA and SNTAGT. The CDR3 totals 13 residues. Trimming cost V 5 bases and J 5 bases, with 12 bases left between them.

The DNA of the CDR3 is TGCGCCAGCTGGGATCTGGGCGGGTACGACGAGCAGTACTTC. Translated, it gives CASWDLGGYDEQYF. The rearrangement links TRBV5-1 to TRBJ2-7; maybe TRBD2 (5 bases). Deletions cut 7 bases from V and 5 bases from J, with 19 bases between. The germline V gene encodes CDR1 SGHRS and CDR2 YFSETQ. The CDR3 has 14 residues.

This chain connects TRBV29-1 to TRBJ2-7, with D possibly matching TRBD1 (5 bases). The germline CDR1 and CDR2 sequences are SQVTM and ANQGSEA. The CDR3 runs 11 residues. V was clipped by 6 bases and J by 4 bases, with 10 bases between them. CDR3 protein: CSVARGYEQYF. The CDR3 DNA is TGCAGCGTGGCTAGGGGTTACGAGCAGTACTTC.

This clone showed up just a few times. This chain connects TRBV2 to TRBJ1-5; D gene unclear. This CDR3 is built from 15 residues. V was pared by 4 bases and J by 6 bases, with 16 bases between. Germline V lookup: CDR1 SNHLY, CDR2 FYNNEI. The CDR3 spells CASSVGVPKVQPQHF. The CDR3 DNA sequence: TGTGCCAGCAGTGTAGGAGTACCAAAAGTTCAGCCCCAGCATTTT.

The chain couples TRBV5-1 to TRBJ2-3; D is perhaps TRBD1 or TRBD2 (5 bases each). The CDR3 is made up of 14 amino acids. Germline CDR1 is SGHRS and CDR2 is YFSETQ. V lost 4 bases to trimming and J lost 0 bases, with 9 bases between them. CDR3 sequence: CASSVWDSTDTQYF. CDR3 DNA: TGCGCCAGCAGCGTATGGGACAGCACAGATACGCAGTATTTT.

The V and J genes are TRBV30 and TRBJ2-5, with a possible D match to TRBD1 (6 bases). This CDR3 has 15 residues. The ends were cut back, 0 bases at V and 7 bases at J, with 18 bases in the middle. The germline V gene encodes CDR1 GTSNPN and CDR2 SVGIG (reference sequence). The CDR3 bases are TGTGCCTGGAGTGTAATTCGTGGGGGCCGGGGGACCCAGTACTTC. Protein product: CAWSVIRGGRGTQYF.

This clone turned up a few times. This rearrangement joins TRBV30 to TRBJ1-2; no firm D call. V lost 4 bases, J lost 8 bases, and 20 bases lay in between. Germline-derived CDR1 and CDR2 are GTSNPN and SVGIG (reference sequence). This CDR3 is 14 amino acids long. CDR3: CAWMDRTGLGGYTF. CDR3 bases: TGTGCCTGGATGGACCGAACGGGCCTGGGAGGCTACACCTTC. Variable domain in full (rest from reference TRBV30 and TRBJ1-2): SQTIHQWPATLVQPVGSPLSLECTVEGTSNPNLYWYRQAAGRGLQLLFYSVGIGQISSEVPQNLSASRPQDRQFILSSKKLLLSDSGFYLCAWMDRTGLGGYTFGSGTRLTVV.

The chain employs TRBV5-6 and TRBJ2-1; D is undetermined. This CDR3 comprises 11 residues. Trimming stripped 0 bases from V and 7 bases from J, with 2 bases between. Germline-derived CDR1 and CDR2 are SGHDT and YYEEEE. CDR3 residues: CASSLANEQFF. As DNA, the CDR3 is TGTGCCAGCAGCTTGGCAAATGAGCAGTTCTTC.